The subject of this entry is one TCR beta chain. Assay: immunoSEQ multiplex PCR; the TCRdb copy retains only in-frame clones and omits some. This sample has a few hundred thousand clones, with around 92% found just once. The data are from a study of Ad26.COV2.S vaccination and SARS-CoV-2 variants. Germline V CDR1 and CDR2: SGHTA, FQGNSA. The CDR3 extends over 18 amino acids. After removal of 1 base from V and 7 bases from J, the junction contained 16 bases not matched to a gene. The treatment: 15 to 20 received Ad26.COV2.S at low or high dose, single or two shots; about 5 received placebo; per-sample allocation not given. Sampling happened 63 days after the first vaccine or placebo injection.

This specimen was peripheral blood, taken in a trial of Ad26.COV2.S vaccine versus placebo. The TCR comes from a person aged 18-65 years who received the Ad26.COV2.S COVID-19 vaccine or a placebo. The chain combines TRBV7-2 with TRBJ2-7; 10 positions agree with TRBD2. For the CDR3, the DNA is TGTGCCAGCAGCTTAGGGGTACTAGCGGGGATACCCCCTGGAGAGCAGTACTTC. As protein: CASSLGVLAGIPPGEQYF.